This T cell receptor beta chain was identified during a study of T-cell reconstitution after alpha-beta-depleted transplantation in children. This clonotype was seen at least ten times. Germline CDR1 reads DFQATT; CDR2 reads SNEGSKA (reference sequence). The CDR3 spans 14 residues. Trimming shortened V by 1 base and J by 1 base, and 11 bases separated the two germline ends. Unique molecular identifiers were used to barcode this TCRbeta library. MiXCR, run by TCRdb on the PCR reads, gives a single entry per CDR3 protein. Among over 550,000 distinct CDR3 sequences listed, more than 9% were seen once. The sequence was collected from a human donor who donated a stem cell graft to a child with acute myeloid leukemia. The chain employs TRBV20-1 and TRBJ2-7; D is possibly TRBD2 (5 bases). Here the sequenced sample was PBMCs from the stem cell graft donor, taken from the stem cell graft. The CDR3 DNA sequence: TGCAGTGCTAGAGTCCGCGGGTCTTCCTACGAGCAGTACTTC. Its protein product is CSARVRGSSYEQYF.